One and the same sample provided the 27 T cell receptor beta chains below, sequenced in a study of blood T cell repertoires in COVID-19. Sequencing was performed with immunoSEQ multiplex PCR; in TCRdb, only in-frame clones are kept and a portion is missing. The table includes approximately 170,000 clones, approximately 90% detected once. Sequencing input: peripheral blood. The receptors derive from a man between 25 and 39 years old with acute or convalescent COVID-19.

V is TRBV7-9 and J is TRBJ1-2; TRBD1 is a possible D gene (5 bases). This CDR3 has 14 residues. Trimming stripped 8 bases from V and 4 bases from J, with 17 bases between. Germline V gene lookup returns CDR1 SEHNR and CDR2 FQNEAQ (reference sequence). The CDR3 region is CASPHRIHSYGYTF. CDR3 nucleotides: TGTGCCAGCCCTCACAGGATACACTCCTATGGCTACACCTTC.

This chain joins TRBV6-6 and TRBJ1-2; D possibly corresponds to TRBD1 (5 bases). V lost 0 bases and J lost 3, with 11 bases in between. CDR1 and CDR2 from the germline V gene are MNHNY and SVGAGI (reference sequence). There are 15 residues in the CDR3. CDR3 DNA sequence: TGTGCCAGCAGTTACTCAAAGGGGTTGGACTATGGCTACACCTTC. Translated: CASSYSKGLDYGYTF.

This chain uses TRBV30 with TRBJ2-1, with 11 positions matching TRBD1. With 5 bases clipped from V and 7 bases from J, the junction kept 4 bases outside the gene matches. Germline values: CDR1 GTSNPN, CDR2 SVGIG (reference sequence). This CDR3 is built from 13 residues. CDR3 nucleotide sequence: TGTGCCTGGTGGACAGGGGGCCGGAATGAGCAGTTCTTC. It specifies CAWWTGGRNEQFF.

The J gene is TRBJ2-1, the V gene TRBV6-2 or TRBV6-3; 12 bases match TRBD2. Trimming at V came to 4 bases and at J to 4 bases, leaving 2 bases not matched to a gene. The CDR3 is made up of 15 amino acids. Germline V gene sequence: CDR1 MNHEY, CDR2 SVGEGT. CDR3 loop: CASSLLAGGYNEQFF. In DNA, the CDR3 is TGTGCCAGCAGTTTACTAGCGGGGGGATACAATGAGCAGTTCTTC.

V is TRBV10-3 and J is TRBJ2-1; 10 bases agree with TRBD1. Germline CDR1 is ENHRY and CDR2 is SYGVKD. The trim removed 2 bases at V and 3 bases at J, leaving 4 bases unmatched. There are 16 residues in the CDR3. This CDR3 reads CAISELRDRGYNEQFF. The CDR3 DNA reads TGTGCCATCAGTGAGCTGAGGGACAGGGGCTACAATGAGCAGTTCTTC.

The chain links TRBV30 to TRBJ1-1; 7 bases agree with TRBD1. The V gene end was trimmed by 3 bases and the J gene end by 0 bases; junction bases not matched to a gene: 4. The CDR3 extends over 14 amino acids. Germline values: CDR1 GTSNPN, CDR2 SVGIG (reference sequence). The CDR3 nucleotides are TGTGCCTGGAGACCGGGACAGATGAACACTGAAGCTTTCTTT. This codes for CAWRPGQMNTEAFF.

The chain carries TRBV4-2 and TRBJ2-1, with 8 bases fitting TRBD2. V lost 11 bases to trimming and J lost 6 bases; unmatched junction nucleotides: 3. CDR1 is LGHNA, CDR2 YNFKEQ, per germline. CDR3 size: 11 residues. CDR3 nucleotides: TGTGCCGCGACTAGCGCCAATGAGCAGTTCTTC. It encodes CAATSANEQFF.

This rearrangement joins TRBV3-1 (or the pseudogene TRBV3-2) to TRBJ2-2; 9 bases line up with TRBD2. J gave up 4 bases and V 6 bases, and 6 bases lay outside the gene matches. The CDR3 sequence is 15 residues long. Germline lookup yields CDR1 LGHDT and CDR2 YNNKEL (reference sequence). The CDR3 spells CASSPVSGSTGELFF. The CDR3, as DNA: TGTGCCAGCAGTCCGGTTAGCGGGAGCACCGGGGAGCTGTTTTTT.

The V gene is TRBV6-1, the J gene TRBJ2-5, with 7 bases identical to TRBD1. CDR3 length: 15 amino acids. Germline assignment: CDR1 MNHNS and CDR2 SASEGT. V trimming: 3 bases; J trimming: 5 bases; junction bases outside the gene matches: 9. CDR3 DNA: TGTGCCAGCAGTGACCTCGACAGGGTGGGGGAGACCCAGTACTTC. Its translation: CASSDLDRVGETQYF.

The CDR3 here is CASSQRDTRNTEAFF. The CDR3 DNA sequence: TGTGCCAGCAGCCAGAGGGACACTCGGAACACTGAAGCTTTCTTT. V usage is TRBV3-1 (or the pseudogene TRBV3-2) and J usage is TRBJ1-1; D might be TRBD1 (6 bases). This CDR3 contains 15 residues. The V end was cut by 3 bases, the J end by 1 base, with 12 bases between. Germline-derived CDR1 and CDR2 are LGHDT and YNNKEL (reference sequence).

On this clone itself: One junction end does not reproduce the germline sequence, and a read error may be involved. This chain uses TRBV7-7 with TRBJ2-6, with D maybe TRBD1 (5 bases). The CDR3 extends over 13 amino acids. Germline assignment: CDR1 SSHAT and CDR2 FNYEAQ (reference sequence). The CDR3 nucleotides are TGTGCTAGCAGCCCGGACAGGGCCAACGTCCTGACTTTC. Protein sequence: CASSPDRANVLTF.

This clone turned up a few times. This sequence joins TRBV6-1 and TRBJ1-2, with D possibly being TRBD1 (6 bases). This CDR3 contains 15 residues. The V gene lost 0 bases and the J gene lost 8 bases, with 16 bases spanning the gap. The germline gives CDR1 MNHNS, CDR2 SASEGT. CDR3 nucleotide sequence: TGTGCCAGCAGTGAAGCTCTACAGGGTACGGGGGGCTACACCTTC. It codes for CASSEALQGTGGYTF.

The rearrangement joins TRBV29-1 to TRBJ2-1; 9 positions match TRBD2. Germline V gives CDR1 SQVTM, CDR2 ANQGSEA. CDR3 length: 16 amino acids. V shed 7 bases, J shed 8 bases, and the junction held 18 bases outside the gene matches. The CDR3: CSALRYMAGGVDEQFF. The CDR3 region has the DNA TGCAGCGCCCTACGATATATGGCGGGAGGGGTGGATGAGCAGTTCTTC.

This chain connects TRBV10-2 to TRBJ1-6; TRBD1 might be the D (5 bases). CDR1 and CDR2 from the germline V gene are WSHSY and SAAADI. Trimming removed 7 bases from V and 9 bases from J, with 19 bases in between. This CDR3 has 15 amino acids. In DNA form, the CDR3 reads TGCGCCAGCATTCATAACATAGGACAAGGTTCACCCCTCCACTTT. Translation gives CASIHNIGQGSPLHF.

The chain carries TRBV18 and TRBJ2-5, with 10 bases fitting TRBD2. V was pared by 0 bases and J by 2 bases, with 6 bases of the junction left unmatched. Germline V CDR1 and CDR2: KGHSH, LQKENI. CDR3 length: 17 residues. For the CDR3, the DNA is TGTGCCAGCTCACCACCCCAGAGCGGGGGGGGACAAGAGACCCAGTACTTC. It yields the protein CASSPPQSGGGQETQYF.

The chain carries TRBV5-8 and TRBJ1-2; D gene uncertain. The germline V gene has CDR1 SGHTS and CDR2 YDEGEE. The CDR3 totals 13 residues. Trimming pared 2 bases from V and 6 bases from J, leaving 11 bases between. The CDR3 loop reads CASSFPQTNGYTF. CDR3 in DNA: TGTGCCAGCAGCTTTCCACAGACGAATGGCTACACCTTC.

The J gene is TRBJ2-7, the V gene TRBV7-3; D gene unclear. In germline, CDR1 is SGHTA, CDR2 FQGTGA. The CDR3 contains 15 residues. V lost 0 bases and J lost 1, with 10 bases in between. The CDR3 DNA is TGTGCCAGCAGCTTAACCCAACAGCCTTCCTACGAGCAGTACTTC. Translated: CASSLTQQPSYEQYF. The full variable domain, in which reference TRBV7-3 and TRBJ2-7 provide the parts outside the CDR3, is GAGVSQTPSNKVTEKGKYVELRCDPISGHTALYWYRQSLGQGPEFLIYFQGTGAADDSGLPNDRFFAVRPEGSVSTLKIQRTERGDSAVYLCASSLTQQPSYEQYFGPGTRLTVT.

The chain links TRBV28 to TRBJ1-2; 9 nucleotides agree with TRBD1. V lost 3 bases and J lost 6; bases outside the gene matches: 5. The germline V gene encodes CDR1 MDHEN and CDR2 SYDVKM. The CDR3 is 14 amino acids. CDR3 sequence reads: CASSFRGTGHGYTF. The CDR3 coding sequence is TGTGCCAGCAGTTTTAGAGGGACAGGGCATGGCTACACCTTC.

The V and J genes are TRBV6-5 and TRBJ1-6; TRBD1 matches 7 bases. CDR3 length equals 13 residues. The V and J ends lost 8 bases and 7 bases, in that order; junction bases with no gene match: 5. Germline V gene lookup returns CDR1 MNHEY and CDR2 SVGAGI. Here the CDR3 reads CASFGTANSPLHF. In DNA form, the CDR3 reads TGTGCCAGCTTCGGGACAGCAAATTCACCCCTCCACTTT.

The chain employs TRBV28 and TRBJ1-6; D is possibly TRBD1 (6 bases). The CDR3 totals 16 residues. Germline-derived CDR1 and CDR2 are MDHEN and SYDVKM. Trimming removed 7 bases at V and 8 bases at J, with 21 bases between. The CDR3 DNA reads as TGTGCCAGCACCGTGTCAGGGGCCCCTGCAGATTCACCCCTCCACTTT. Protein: CASTVSGAPADSPLHF.

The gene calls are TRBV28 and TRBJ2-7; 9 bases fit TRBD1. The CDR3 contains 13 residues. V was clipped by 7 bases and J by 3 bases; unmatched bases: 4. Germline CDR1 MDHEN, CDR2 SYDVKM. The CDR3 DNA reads TGTGCCAGCAATCCGGGACAGGGCTACGAGCAGTACTTC. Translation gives CASNPGQGYEQYF. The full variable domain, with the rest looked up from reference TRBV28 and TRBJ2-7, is DVKVTQSSRYLVKRTGEKVFLECVQDMDHENMFWYRQDPGLGLRLIYFSYDVKMKEKGDIPEGYSVSREKKERFSLILESASTNQTSMYLCASNPGQGYEQYFGPGTRLTVT.

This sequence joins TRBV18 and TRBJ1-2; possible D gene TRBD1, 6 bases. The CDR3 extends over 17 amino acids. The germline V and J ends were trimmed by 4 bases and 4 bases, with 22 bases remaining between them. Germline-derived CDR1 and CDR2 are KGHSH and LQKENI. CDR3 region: CASSLESRQGIIYGYTF. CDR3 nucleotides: TGTGCCAGCTCACTCGAGAGTCGGCAGGGGATAATCTATGGCTACACCTTC. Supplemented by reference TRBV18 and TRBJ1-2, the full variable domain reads NAGVMQNPRHLVRRRGQEARLRCSPMKGHSHVYWYRQLPEEGLKFMVYLQKENIIDESGMPKERFSAEFPKEGPSILRIQQVVRGDSAAYFCASSLESRQGIIYGYTFGSGTRLTVV.

The CDR3 loop is CASSPVASGNNEQFF. The CDR3 DNA reads as TGTGCCAGCAGCCCGGTGGCTAGCGGTAACAATGAGCAGTTCTTC. The gene calls are TRBV5-4 and TRBJ2-1, with 7 bases fitting TRBD2. V lost 4 bases and J lost 5; bases outside the gene matches: 9. CDR3 size: 15 residues. CDR1 SGHNT and CDR2 YYREEE come from the germline V gene (reference sequence).

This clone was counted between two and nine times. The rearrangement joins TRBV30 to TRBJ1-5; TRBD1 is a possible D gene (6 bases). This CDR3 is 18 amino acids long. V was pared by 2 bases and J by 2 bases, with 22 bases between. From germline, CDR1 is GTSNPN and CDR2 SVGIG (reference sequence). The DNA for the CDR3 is TGTGCCTGGAGTCTTCGGGACATAGAACTGGTAGGCAATCAGCCCCAGCATTTT. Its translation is CAWSLRDIELVGNQPQHF.

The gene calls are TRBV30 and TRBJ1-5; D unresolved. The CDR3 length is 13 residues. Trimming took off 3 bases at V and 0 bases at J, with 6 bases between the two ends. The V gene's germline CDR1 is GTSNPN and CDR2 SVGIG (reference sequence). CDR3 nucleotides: TGTGCCTGGAGCTTTAATAGCAATCAGCCCCAGCATTTT. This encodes CAWSFNSNQPQHF. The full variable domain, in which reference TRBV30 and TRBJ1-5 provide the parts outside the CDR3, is SQTIHQWPATLVQPVGSPLSLECTVEGTSNPNLYWYRQAAGRGLQLLFYSVGIGQISSEVPQNLSASRPQDRQFILSSKKLLLSDSGFYLCAWSFNSNQPQHFGDGTRLSIL.

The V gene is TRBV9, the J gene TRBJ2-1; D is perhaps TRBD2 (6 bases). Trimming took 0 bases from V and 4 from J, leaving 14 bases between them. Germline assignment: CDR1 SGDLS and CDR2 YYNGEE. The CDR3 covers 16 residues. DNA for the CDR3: TGTGCCAGCAGCGTAGATAGCCAGGGACTTTACAATGAGCAGTTCTTC. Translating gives CASSVDSQGLYNEQFF.

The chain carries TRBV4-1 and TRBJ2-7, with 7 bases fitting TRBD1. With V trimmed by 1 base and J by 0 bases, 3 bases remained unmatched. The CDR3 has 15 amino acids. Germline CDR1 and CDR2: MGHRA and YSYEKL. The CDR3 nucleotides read TGCGCCAGCAGCCAAGGAGGGGGCTTCTCCTACGAGCAGTACTTC. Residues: CASSQGGGFSYEQYF.